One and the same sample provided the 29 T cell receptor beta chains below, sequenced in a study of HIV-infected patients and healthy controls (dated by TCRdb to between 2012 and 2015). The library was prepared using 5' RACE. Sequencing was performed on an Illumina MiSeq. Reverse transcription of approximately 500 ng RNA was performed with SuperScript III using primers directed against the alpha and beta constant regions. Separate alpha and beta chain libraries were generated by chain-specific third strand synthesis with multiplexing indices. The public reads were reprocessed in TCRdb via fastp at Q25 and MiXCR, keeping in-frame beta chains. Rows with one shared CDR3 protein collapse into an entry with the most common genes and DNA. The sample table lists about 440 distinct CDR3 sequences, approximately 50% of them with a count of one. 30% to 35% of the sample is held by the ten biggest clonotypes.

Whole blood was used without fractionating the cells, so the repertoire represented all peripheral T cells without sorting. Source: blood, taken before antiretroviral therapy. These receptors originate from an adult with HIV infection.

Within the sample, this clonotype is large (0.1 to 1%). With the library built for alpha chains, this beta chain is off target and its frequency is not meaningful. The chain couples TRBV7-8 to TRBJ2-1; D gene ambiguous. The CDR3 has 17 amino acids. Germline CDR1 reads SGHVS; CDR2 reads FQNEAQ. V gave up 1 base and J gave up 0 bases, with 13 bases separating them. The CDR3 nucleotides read TGTGCCAGCAGCTTAGATCCGGGCCCTAGCTCCTACAATGAGCAGTTCTTC. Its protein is CASSLDPGPSSYNEQFF.

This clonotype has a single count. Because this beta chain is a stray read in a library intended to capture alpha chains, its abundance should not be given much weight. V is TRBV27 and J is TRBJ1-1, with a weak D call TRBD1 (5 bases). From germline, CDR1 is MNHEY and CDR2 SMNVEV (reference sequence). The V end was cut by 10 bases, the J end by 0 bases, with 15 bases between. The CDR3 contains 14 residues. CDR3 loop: CATSATVMNTEAFF. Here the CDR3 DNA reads TGTGCCACCTCTGCGACAGTAATGAACACTGAAGCTTTCTTT.

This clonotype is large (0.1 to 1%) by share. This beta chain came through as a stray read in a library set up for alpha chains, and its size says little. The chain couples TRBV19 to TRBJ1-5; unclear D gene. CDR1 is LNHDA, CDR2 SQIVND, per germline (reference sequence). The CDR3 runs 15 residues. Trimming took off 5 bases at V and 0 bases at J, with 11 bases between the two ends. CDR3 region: CASSYGGYSNQPQHF. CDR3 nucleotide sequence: TGTGCCAGTAGTTATGGCGGATATAGCAATCAGCCCCAGCATTTT.

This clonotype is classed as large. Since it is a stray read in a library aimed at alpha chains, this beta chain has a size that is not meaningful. The chain's CDR3 is CSADGTAGSTDTQYF. CDR3 DNA: TGCAGCGCCGACGGGACAGCGGGGAGCACAGATACGCAGTATTTT. The chain recombines TRBV29-1 with TRBJ2-3, with D perhaps given as TRBD1 or TRBD2 (7 bases each). V was shortened by 7 bases and J by 0 bases, with 17 bases between the two germline ends. The CDR3 contains 15 residues. In germline, CDR1 is SQVTM, CDR2 ANQGSEA.

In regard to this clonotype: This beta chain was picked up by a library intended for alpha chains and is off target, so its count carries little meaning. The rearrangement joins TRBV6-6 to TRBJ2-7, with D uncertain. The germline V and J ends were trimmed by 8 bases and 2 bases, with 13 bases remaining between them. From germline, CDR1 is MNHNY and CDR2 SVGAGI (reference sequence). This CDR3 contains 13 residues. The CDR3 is CASESDGTYEQYF. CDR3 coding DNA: TGTGCCAGCGAGTCTGACGGTACCTACGAGCAGTACTTC.

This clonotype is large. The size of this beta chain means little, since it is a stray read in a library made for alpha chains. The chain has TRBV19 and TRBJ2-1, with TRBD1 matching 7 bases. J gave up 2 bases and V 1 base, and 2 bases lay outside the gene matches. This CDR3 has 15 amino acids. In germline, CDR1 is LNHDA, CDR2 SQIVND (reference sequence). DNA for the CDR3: TGTGCCAGTAGTATAGTACAGGGGCCCTACAATGAGCAGTTCTTC. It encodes CASSIVQGPYNEQFF. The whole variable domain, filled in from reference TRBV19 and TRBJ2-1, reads DGGITQSPKYLFRKEGQNVTLSCEQNLNHDAMYWYRQDPGQGLRLIYYSQIVNDFQKGDIAEGYSVSREKKESFPLTVTSAQKNPTAFYLCASSIVQGPYNEQFFGPGTRLTVL.

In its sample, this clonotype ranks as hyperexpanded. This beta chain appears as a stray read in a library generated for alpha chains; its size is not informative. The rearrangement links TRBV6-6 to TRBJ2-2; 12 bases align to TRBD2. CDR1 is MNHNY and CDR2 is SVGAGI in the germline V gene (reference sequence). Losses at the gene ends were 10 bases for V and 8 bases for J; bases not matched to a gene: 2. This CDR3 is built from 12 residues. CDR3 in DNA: TGTGCCACCCTAGCGGGAGGGGGGGAGCTGTTTTTT. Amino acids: CATLAGGGELFF.

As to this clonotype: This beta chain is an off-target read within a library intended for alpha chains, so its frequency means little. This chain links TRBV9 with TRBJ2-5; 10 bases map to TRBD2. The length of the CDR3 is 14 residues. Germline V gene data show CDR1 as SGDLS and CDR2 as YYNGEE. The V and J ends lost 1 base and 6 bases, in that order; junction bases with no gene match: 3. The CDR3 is CASSVLAGEKTQYF. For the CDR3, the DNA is TGTGCCAGCAGCGTACTAGCGGGGGAAAAGACCCAGTACTTC.

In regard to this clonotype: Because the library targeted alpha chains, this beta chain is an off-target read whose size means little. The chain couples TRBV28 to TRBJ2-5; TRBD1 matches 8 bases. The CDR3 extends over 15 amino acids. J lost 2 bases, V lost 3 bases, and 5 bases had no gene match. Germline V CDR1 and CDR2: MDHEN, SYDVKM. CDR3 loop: CASSLAGGRQETQYF. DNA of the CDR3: TGTGCCAGCAGTTTGGCAGGGGGCAGACAAGAGACCCAGTACTTC.

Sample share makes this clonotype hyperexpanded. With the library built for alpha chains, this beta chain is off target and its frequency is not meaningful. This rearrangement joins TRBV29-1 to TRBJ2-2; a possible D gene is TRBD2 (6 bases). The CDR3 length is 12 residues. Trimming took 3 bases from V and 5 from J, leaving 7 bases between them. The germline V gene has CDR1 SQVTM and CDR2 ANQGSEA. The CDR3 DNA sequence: TGCAGCGTTGAGGGAGGAACCGGGGAGCTGTTTTTT. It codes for CSVEGGTGELFF.

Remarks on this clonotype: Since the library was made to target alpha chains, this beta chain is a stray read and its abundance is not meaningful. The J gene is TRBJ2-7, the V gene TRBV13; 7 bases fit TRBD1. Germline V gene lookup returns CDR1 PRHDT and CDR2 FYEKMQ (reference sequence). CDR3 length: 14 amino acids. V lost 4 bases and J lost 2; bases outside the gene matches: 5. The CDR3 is CASSSWDSAYEQYF. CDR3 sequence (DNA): TGTGCCAGCAGCTCTTGGGACAGCGCCTACGAGCAGTACTTC.

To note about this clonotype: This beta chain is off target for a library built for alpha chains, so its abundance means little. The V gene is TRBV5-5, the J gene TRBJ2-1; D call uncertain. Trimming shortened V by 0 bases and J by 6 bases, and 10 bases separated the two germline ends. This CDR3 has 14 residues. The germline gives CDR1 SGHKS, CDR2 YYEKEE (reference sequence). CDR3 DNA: TGTGCCAGCAGCTTGGAGGCAGGATCCAATGAGCAGTTCTTC. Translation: CASSLEAGSNEQFF. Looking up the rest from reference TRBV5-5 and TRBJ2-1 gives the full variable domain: DAGVTQSPTHLIKTRGQQVTLRCSPISGHKSVSWYQQVLGQGPQFIFQYYEKEERGRGNFPDRFSARQFPNYSSELNVNALLLGDSALYLCASSLEAGSNEQFFGPGTRLTVL.

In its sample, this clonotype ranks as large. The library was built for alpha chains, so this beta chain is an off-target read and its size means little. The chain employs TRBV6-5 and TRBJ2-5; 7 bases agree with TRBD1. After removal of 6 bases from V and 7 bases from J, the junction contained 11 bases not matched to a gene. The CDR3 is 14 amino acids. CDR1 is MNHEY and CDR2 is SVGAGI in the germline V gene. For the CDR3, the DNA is TGTGCCAGCAGCCCAGCGACAGGGATCGGGACCCAGTACTTC. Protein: CASSPATGIGTQYF.

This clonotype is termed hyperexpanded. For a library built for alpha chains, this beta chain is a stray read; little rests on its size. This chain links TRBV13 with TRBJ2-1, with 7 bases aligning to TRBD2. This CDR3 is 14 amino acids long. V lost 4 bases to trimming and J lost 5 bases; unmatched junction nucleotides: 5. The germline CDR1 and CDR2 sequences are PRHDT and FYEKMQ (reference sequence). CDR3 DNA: TGTGCCAGCAGCTCAAGCGGGGAAAACAATGAGCAGTTCTTC. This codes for CASSSSGENNEQFF. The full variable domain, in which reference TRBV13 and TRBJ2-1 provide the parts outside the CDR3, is AAGVIQSPRHLIKEKRETATLKCYPIPRHDTVYWYQQGPGQDPQFLISFYEKMQSDKGSIPDRFSAQQFSDYHSELNMSSLELGDSALYFCASSSSGENNEQFFGPGTRLTVL.

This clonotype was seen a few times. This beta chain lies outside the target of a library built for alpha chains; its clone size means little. CDR3: CASSYQSGFTDTQYF. CDR3 sequence (DNA): TGTGCCAGCAGCTACCAGAGCGGGTTCACAGATACGCAGTATTTT. J is TRBJ2-3 and V is TRBV7-9; TRBD2 might be the D (6 bases). The CDR3 runs 15 residues. Per the germline V gene, CDR1 is SEHNR and CDR2 is FQNEAQ (reference sequence). Deletions cut 4 bases from V and 2 bases from J, with 13 bases between.

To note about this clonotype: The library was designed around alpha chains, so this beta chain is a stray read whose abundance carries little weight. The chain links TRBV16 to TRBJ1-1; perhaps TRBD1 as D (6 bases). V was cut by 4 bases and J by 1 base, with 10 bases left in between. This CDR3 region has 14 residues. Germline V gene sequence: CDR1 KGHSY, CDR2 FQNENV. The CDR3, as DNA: TGTGCCAGCAGCCGATGGACAGCGAACACTGAAGCTTTCTTT. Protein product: CASSRWTANTEAFF.

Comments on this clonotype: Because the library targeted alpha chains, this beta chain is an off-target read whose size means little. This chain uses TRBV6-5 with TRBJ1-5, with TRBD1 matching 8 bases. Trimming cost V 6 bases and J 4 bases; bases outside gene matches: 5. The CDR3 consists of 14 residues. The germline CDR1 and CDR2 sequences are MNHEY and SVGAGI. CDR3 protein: CASSPDRENQPQHF. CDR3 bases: TGTGCCAGCAGCCCGGACAGGGAAAATCAGCCCCAGCATTTT.

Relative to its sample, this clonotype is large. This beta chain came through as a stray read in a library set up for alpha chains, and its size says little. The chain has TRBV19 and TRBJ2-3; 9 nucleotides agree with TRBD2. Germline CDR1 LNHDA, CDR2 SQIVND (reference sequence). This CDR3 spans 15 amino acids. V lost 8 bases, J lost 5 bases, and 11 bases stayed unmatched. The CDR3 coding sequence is TGTGCCAGTGCCGCGGGGGGGTATCCCGGAGATACGCAGTATTTT. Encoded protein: CASAAGGYPGDTQYF. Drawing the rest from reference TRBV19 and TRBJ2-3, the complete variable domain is DGGITQSPKYLFRKEGQNVTLSCEQNLNHDAMYWYRQDPGQGLRLIYYSQIVNDFQKGDIAEGYSVSREKKESFPLTVTSAQKNPTAFYLCASAAGGYPGDTQYFGPGTRLTVL.

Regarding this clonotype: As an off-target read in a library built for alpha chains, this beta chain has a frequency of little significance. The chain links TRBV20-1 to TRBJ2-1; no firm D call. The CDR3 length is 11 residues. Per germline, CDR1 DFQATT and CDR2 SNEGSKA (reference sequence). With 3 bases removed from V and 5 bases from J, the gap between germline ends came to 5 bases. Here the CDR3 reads CSASPHNEQFF. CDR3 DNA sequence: TGCAGTGCTAGTCCCCACAATGAGCAGTTCTTC.

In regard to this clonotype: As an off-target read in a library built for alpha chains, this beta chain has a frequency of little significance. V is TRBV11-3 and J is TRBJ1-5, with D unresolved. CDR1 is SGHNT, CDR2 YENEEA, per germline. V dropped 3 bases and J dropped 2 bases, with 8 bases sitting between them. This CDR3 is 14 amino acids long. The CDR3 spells CASSFTRCNQPQHF. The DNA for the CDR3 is TGTGCCAGCAGCTTCACCCGGTGCAATCAGCCCCAGCATTTT.

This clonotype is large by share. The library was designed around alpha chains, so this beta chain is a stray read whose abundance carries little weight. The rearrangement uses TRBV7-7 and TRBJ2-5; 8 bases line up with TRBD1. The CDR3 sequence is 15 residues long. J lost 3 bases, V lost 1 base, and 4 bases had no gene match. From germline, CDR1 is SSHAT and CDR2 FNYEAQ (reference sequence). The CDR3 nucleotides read TGTGCCAGCAGCTTAGGGTCACAGGGGGAAGAGACCCAGTACTTC. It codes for CASSLGSQGEETQYF.

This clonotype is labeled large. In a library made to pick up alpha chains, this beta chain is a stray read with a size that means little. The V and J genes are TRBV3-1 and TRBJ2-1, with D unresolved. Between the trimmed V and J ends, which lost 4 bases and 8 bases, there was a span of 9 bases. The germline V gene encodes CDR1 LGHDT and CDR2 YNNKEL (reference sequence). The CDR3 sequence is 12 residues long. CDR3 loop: CASSPSRHEQFF. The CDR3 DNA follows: TGTGCCAGCAGCCCCTCTCGACATGAGCAGTTCTTC.

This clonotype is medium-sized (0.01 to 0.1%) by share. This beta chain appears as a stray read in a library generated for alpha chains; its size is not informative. Here the CDR3 reads CASSQGLAVSGANVLTF. The CDR3 coding sequence is TGCGCCAGCAGCCAGGGACTAGCGGTCTCTGGGGCCAACGTCCTGACTTTC. The rearrangement uses TRBV4-1 and TRBJ2-6, with 11 bases lining up with TRBD2. The CDR3 consists of 17 residues. Trimming at V came to 3 bases and at J to 0 bases, leaving 1 base not matched to a gene. The germline V gene encodes CDR1 MGHRA and CDR2 YSYEKL.

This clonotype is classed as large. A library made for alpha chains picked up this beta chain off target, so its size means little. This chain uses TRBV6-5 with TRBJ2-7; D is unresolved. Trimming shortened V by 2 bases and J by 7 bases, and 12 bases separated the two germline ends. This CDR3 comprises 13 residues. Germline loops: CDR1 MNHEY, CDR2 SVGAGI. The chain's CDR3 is CASSYTGSGEQYF. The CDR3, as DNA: TGTGCCAGCAGTTACACGGGTTCCGGGGAGCAGTACTTC.

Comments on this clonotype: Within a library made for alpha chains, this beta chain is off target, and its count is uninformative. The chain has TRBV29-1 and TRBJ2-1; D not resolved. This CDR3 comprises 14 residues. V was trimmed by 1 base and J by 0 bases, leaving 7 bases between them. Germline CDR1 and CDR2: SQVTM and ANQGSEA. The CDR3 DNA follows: TGCAGCGTTGAAGCCGCGAGCTCCTACAATGAGCAGTTCTTC. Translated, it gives CSVEAASSYNEQFF.

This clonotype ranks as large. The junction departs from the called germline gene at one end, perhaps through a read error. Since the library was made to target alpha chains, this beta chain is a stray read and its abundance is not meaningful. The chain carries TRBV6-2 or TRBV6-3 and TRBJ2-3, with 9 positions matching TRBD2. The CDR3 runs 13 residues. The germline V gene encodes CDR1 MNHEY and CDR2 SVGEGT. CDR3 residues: CASSYGGASGVVF. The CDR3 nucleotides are TGTGCCAGCAGTTACGGTGGAGCTAGCGGGGTGGTTTTT.

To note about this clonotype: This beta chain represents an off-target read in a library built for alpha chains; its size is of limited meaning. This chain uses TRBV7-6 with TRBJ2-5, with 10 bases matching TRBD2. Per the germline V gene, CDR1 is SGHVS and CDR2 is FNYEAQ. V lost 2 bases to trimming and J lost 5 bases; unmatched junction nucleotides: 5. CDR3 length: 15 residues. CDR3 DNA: TGTGCCAGCAGCTTACGAGCGGGAGGGCCGGAGACCCAGTACTTC. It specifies CASSLRAGGPETQYF. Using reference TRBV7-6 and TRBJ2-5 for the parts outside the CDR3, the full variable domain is GAGVSQSPRYKVTKRGQDVALRCDPISGHVSLYWYRQALGQGPEFLTYFNYEAQQDKSGLPNDRFSAERPEGSISTLTIQRTEQRDSAMYRCASSLRAGGPETQYFGPGTRLLVL.

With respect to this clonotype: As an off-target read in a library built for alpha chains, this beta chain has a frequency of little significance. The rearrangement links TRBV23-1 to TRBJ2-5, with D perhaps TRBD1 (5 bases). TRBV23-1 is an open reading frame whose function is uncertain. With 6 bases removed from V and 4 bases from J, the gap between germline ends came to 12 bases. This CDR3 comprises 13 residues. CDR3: CASRMCRAETQYF. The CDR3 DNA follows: TGCGCCAGCAGAATGTGCAGGGCAGAGACCCAGTACTTC.

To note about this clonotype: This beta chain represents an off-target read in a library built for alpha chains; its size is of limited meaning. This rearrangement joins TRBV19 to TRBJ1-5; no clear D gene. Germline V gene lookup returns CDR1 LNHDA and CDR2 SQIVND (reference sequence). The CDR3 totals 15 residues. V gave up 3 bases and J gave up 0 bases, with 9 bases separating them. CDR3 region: CASSMGGYSNQPQHF. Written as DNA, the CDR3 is TGTGCCAGTAGTATGGGCGGTTATAGCAATCAGCCCCAGCATTTT.